One sample yielded the 20 T cell receptor beta chains listed below, sequenced in a study of blood T cell repertoires in COVID-19. The data were produced by immunoSEQ multiplex PCR, yet TCRdb's version contains in-frame clones alone and is incomplete. The sample contains 250,000 or so clones, around 88% of which appear only once. The specimen sequenced was peripheral blood. These receptors all come from a woman in her twenties or thirties with COVID-19, enrolled during active disease.

The chain links TRBV7-9 to TRBJ1-2; tentatively, D is TRBD1 (5 bases). The V end was cut by 2 bases, the J end by 0 bases, with 10 bases between. The germline gives CDR1 SEHNR, CDR2 FQNEAQ (reference sequence). The CDR3 loop spans 15 amino acids. The CDR3 protein is CASSLYGAANYGYTF. CDR3 DNA sequence: TGTGCCAGCAGCTTATATGGGGCAGCTAACTATGGCTACACCTTC.

The chain couples TRBV7-2 to TRBJ2-1; 12 bases map to TRBD1. The germline gives CDR1 SGHTA, CDR2 FQGNSA. With 3 bases clipped from V and 5 bases from J, the junction kept 5 bases outside the gene matches. CDR3 length: 16 residues. The CDR3 DNA follows: TGTGCCAGCAGCTTGGGGGGACAGGGGGCAAACAATGAGCAGTTCTTC. Translated: CASSLGGQGANNEQFF.

V and J are TRBV9 and TRBJ2-3; 12 bases match TRBD2. Looked up from germline, CDR1 is SGDLS and CDR2 is YYNGEE. Trimming cost V 0 bases and J 6 bases; bases outside gene matches: 2. This CDR3 contains 15 residues. CDR3 loop: CASSVGLAGVDTQYF. CDR3 nucleotides: TGTGCCAGCAGCGTAGGACTAGCGGGAGTCGATACGCAGTATTTT.

This chain links TRBV5-8 with TRBJ2-5, with TRBD2 identical over 8 bases. The CDR3 has 14 amino acids. V was clipped by 6 bases and J by 2 bases; unmatched bases: 6. CDR1 is SGHTS and CDR2 is YDEGEE in the germline V gene. CDR3 protein: CASTRGTRQETQYF. Here the CDR3 DNA reads TGTGCCAGCACCCGCGGGACTAGACAAGAGACCCAGTACTTC.

The rearrangement uses TRBV6-2 or TRBV6-3 and TRBJ2-7; TRBD1 matches at 8 bases. Germline V gene lookup returns CDR1 MNHEY and CDR2 SVGEGT. The CDR3 runs 18 residues. With 6 bases clipped from V and 4 bases from J, the junction kept 20 bases outside the gene matches. This CDR3 reads CASSQHGNSGQVKYEQYF. The CDR3, as DNA: TGTGCCAGCAGCCAACATGGAAATTCGGGACAGGTGAAATACGAGCAGTACTTC.

The chain joins TRBV18 to TRBJ2-5; TRBD2 matches at 9 bases. CDR1 and CDR2 from the germline V gene are KGHSH and LQKENI. The J segment lost 2 bases and the V segment lost 3 bases, leaving 19 bases of the junction unmatched. The CDR3 runs to 20 residues. The CDR3: CASSPPFGLAGFLRQETQYF. The CDR3 coding sequence is TGTGCCAGCTCACCTCCCTTCGGGCTAGCGGGATTTTTGAGGCAAGAGACCCAGTACTTC.

The gene calls are TRBV11-3 and TRBJ2-7; 7 bases are a match to TRBD1. Germline V gives CDR1 SGHNT, CDR2 YENEEA. V gave up 5 bases and J gave up 4 bases; unmatched junction bases: 11. This CDR3 is built from 15 residues. Here the CDR3 DNA reads TGTGCCAGCAGCCCGTCGACAGGGAATTTTTACGAGCAGTACTTC. Translation gives CASSPSTGNFYEQYF.

CDR3 loop: CASSPRPGSFASTDTQYF. Here the CDR3 DNA reads TGTGCCAGCAGCCCCCGTCCCGGGTCTTTTGCGAGTACAGATACGCAGTATTTT. This rearrangement joins TRBV7-2 to TRBJ2-3; D unclear. This CDR3 has 18 amino acids. Germline V lookup: CDR1 SGHTA, CDR2 FQGNSA. V lost 5 bases to trimming and J lost 3 bases, with 24 bases between them.

The rearrangement links TRBV7-8 to TRBJ1-2; no definite D call. Germline CDR1 SGHVS, CDR2 FQNEAQ. This CDR3 has 12 amino acids. The V gene lost 5 bases and the J gene lost 6 bases, with 10 bases spanning the gap. This chain's CDR3 is CASSPVENGYTF. The CDR3 DNA follows: TGTGCCAGCAGCCCCGTCGAGAATGGCTACACCTTC.

The chain employs TRBV4-1 and TRBJ2-5; no reliable D call. The CDR3 totals 16 residues. V lost 3 bases, J lost 1 base, and 15 bases lay in between. Germline assignment: CDR1 MGHRA and CDR2 YSYEKL. CDR3 loop: CASSQLPLGLQETQYF. DNA of the CDR3: TGCGCCAGCAGCCAGCTACCCTTGGGCCTCCAAGAGACCCAGTACTTC.

V is TRBV28 and J is TRBJ2-7, with D perhaps TRBD2 (8 bases). This CDR3 is built from 16 residues. Trimming pared 5 bases from V and 3 bases from J, leaving 20 bases between. CDR1 MDHEN and CDR2 SYDVKM come from the germline V gene. The CDR3 DNA reads TGTGCCAGCAGTCACCTTAGCGGGACAGACCACTACGAGCAGTACTTC. This gives the protein CASSHLSGTDHYEQYF.

The chain joins TRBV19 to TRBJ2-2; weak D call: TRBD2 (6 bases). CDR3 length: 15 amino acids. Looked up from germline, CDR1 is LNHDA and CDR2 is SQIVND (reference sequence). The V end was cut by 2 bases, the J end by 4 bases, with 11 bases between. CDR3 DNA sequence: TGTGCCAGTAGTATATCGGAGGGTGGCACCGGGGAGCTGTTTTTT. This codes for CASSISEGGTGELFF.

The CDR3 coding sequence is TGTGCCAGCAGCTTCTGGGGGGAGACCCAAGAGACCCAGTACTTC. Translation gives CASSFWGETQETQYF. The rearrangement uses TRBV7-9 and TRBJ2-5, with a weak D call TRBD2 (6 bases). The germline CDR1 and CDR2 sequences are SEHNR and FQNEAQ (reference sequence). This CDR3 spans 15 amino acids. V was trimmed by 3 bases and J by 1 base, leaving 12 bases between them.

The CDR3 spells CSAGDTQETQYF. DNA of the CDR3: TGCAGTGCTGGTGACACACAAGAGACCCAGTACTTC. This chain connects TRBV20-1 to TRBJ2-5; D remains unclear. V dropped 5 bases and J dropped 2 bases, with 9 bases sitting between them. CDR1 and CDR2 from the germline V gene are DFQATT and SNEGSKA (reference sequence). CDR3 length equals 12 residues.

This clone appeared a single time. The V and J genes are TRBV4-1 and TRBJ2-1, with TRBD2 matching 8 bases. CDR1 is MGHRA and CDR2 is YSYEKL in the germline V gene. V shed 1 base and J 9 bases; nucleotides not matched to a gene: 11. CDR3 size: 16 residues. The CDR3 DNA reads TGCGCCAGCAGCCAAGCCGTAGCGGGGAGGCGGCGTGAGCAGTTCTTC. It yields the protein CASSQAVAGRRREQFF.

This rearrangement joins TRBV5-4 to TRBJ2-7; D call uncertain. Germline loops: CDR1 SGHNT, CDR2 YYREEE (reference sequence). V lost 4 bases, J lost 1 base, and 6 bases lay in between. The CDR3 totals 12 residues. CDR3 nucleotides: TGTGCCAGCAGCAGAGATTCCTACGAGCAGTACTTC. Protein sequence: CASSRDSYEQYF.

CDR3 in amino acids: CAWLQGWDNEQFF. The CDR3 DNA reads TGTGCCTGGCTACAGGGGTGGGACAATGAGCAGTTCTTC. The chain combines TRBV30 with TRBJ2-1; 7 nucleotides agree with TRBD1. Germline V gene data show CDR1 as GTSNPN and CDR2 as SVGIG (reference sequence). The V segment lost 5 bases and the J segment 5 bases; nucleotides outside the gene matches: 6. The CDR3 has 13 amino acids.

The V call is TRBV7-6, the J call TRBJ1-2; D unresolved. CDR1 SGHVS and CDR2 FNYEAQ come from the germline V gene. This CDR3 spans 15 amino acids. V was clipped by 5 bases and J by 8 bases, with 21 bases between them. CDR3: CASSPGAGSPGGYTF. CDR3 in DNA: TGTGCCAGCAGCCCGGGAGCTGGGTCCCCGGGCGGCTACACCTTC.

The rearrangement joins TRBV12-3 or TRBV12-4 to TRBJ2-3; possibly TRBD1 for D (5 bases). The CDR3 has 13 residues. V was shortened by 5 bases and J by 2 bases, with 8 bases between the two germline ends. The CDR3: CASSRQTTDTQYF. CDR3 nucleotide sequence: TGTGCCAGCAGTCGACAGACCACAGATACGCAGTATTTT.

The chain has TRBV7-6 and TRBJ1-4; the D gene is possibly TRBD1 (6 bases). CDR3 length: 15 residues. Trimming removed 7 bases at V and 6 bases at J, with 18 bases between. Per germline, CDR1 SGHVS and CDR2 FNYEAQ. The CDR3, as DNA: TGTGCCAGCACCCCCGGTGGCAGGGGAGATGAAAAACTGTTTTTT. As protein: CASTPGGRGDEKLFF. The full variable domain, rest sourced from reference TRBV7-6 and TRBJ1-4, is GAGVSQSPRYKVTKRGQDVALRCDPISGHVSLYWYRQALGQGPEFLTYFNYEAQQDKSGLPNDRFSAERPEGSISTLTIQRTEQRDSAMYRCASTPGGRGDEKLFFGSGTQLSVL.